This T cell receptor (beta chain) stems from a study of vaccination effects on CD4 cells after COVID-19. Study-wide context: Of the BNT162b2 and mRNA-1273 vaccines, participants received two doses of one or the other. With around 10 ug/ml peptides and around 10 IU/ml IL-2, roughly 2.1 million PBMC per well were cultured.

Data came from immunoSEQ multiplex PCR; TCRdb stores just in-frame clones and leaves some out. The data contain 50,000 or so clones, 55% to 75% of them singletons. Study outcomes and limitations: Only a single clone (1 of 255 vaccine-induced clones in healthy vaccinees) cross-reacted with common cold coronaviruses.

As to this clone: The antigen is not known.

Culture proceeded for roughly ten days, and CD4+ T cells were then isolated. Neither prior SARS-CoV-2 infection nor positive nucleocapsid antibodies were present in the vaccine recipients. Per the germline V gene, CDR1 is KGHSH and CDR2 is LQKENI. The CDR3 is made up of 16 amino acids. Trimming took 0 bases from V and 1 from J; bases not matched to a gene: 4. The receptor's source is a human donor who received a COVID-19 vaccine. The sequences come from CD4+ T cells from PBMCs cultured without peptide, collected before COVID-19 vaccination. The chain carries TRBV18 and TRBJ2-7; the match to TRBD1 covers 9 bases. CDR3 amino acids: CASSPPVGTGSYEQYF. As DNA, the CDR3 is TGTGCCAGCTCACCACCCGTTGGGACAGGGTCCTACGAGCAGTACTTC.